This TCR beta chain was obtained from a study of identical twins. TCRdb called the 5' RACE reads again in MiXCR, with one record for every CDR3 protein. The sample has under 250,000 distinct CDR3 sequences, 7.5% seen once. Germline assignment: CDR1 DFQATT and CDR2 SNEGSKA (reference sequence). There are 17 residues in the CDR3. J gave up 3 bases and V 0 bases, and 7 bases lay outside the gene matches. Comment on this clonotype: Its antigen is still unknown.

Findings and limits, study-wide: With abundant cord blood beta clonotypes, insertions were fewer; memory repertoires showed no such pattern. Within monozygotic twins, out-of-frame TCR alpha sharing was underestimated by the models. Where beta out-of-frame sequences were concerned, excess twin sharing was weaker.

Separately, the same data were catalogued under a study of yellow fever vaccine responses in identical twins.

Sequencing was carried out using CD8+ T cells sorted from blood. This receptor was obtained from a woman younger than 30 in good health. J is TRBJ2-3 and V is TRBV20-1; 12 nucleotides match TRBD2. CDR3 sequence reads: CSARDLAGGPGTDTQYF. The CDR3 nucleotides read TGCAGTGCTAGAGACCTAGCGGGAGGGCCCGGGACAGATACGCAGTATTTT.